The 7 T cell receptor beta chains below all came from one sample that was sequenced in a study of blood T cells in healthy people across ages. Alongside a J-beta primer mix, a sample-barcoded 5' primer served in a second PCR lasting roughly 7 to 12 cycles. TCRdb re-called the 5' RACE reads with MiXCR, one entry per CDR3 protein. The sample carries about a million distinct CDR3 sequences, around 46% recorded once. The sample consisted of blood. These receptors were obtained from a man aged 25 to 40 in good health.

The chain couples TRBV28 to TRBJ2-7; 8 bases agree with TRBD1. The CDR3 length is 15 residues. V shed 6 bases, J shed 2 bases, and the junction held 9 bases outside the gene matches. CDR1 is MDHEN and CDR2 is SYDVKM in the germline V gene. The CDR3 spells CASRQDRGPTYEQYF. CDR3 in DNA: TGTGCCAGCAGACAAGACAGGGGCCCAACCTACGAGCAGTACTTC.

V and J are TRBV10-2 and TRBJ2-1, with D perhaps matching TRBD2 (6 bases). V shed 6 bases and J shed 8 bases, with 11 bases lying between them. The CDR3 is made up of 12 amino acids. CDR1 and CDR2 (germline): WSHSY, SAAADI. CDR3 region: CASREGFHEQFF. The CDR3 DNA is TGCGCCAGCAGGGAGGGGTTCCATGAGCAGTTCTTC.

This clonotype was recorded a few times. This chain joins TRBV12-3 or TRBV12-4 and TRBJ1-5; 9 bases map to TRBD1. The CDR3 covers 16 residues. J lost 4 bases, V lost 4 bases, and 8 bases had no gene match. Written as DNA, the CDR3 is TGTGCCAGCAGTTCTCAAGACAGGGGGATGAATCAGCCCCAGCATTTT. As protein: CASSSQDRGMNQPQHF.

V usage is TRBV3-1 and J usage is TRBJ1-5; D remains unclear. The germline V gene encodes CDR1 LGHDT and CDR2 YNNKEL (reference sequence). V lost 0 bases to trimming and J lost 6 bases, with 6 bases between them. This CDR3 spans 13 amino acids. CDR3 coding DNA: TGTGCCAGCAGCCAAGATTACAGTCAGCCCCAGCATTTT. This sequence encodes CASSQDYSQPQHF.

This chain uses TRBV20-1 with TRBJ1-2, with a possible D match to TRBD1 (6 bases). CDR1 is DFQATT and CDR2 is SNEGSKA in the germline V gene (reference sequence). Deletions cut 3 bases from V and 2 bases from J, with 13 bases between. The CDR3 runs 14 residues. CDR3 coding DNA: TGCAGTGCTAGGAATTATGGGGGCAACTATGGCTACACCTTC. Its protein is CSARNYGGNYGYTF.

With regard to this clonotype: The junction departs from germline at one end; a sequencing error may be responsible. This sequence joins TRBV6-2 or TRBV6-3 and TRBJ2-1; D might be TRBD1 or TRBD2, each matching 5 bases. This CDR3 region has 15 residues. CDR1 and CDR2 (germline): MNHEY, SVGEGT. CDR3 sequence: CAGSPGTTSTNEQFF. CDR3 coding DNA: TGTGCCGGCAGTCCCGGGACCACCTCCACCAATGAGCAGTTCTTC.

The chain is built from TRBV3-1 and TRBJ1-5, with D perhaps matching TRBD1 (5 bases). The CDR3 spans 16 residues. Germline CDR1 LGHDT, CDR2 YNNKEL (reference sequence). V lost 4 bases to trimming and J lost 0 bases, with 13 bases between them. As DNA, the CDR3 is TGTGCCAGCAGCCCCCCGGGACCCACTAGCAATCAGCCCCAGCATTTT. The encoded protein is CASSPPGPTSNQPQHF.